A selection of T cell receptor beta chains follows, all from one sample in a study of T-cell reconstitution after alpha-beta-depleted transplantation in children. TCRdb used MiXCR to reprocess the PCR reads, holding one entry per CDR3 protein. Seen here are 65,000 to 85,000 distinct CDR3 sequences, 9.5% to 13% observed once, and the top ten hold roughly 13%. This specimen was PBMCs, taken before TCRalphabeta/CD19-depleted stem cell transplant. All receptors come from a boy between 5 and 17 years old with acute myeloid leukemia, due to receive a stem cell transplant. CDR3s include the opening cysteine and the closing phenylalanine or tryptophan. Not all rows give a size; the values are once, few, many and, for expanded clones, a class.

CASTRDRGRDNEQFF	TRBV7-9	many	TRBJ2-1
CASSLDRGWGYTF	TRBV5-5	many	TRBJ1-2
CASSPSGQNTEAFF	TRBV18	.	TRBJ1-1
CASSYSAERSYEQYF	TRBV6-5	many	TRBJ2-7
CASSPRLLVRGETQYF	TRBV27	many	TRBJ2-5
CASSRGGTGELFF	TRBV5-1	many	TRBJ2-2
CASSATSGASYNEQFF	TRBV9	many	TRBJ2-1
CASWGGGSGRSKAFF	TRBV12-3/TRBV12-4	few	TRBJ1-1
CSAAAYNEQFF	TRBV20-1	many	TRBJ2-1
CASTRLDRATEAFF	TRBV18	many	TRBJ1-1
CSAPTLAKNIQYF	TRBV20-1	few	TRBJ2-4
CASSLGAIHQETQYF	TRBV5-5	.	TRBJ2-5